The 16 T cell receptor beta chains below were found in one sample sequenced in a study of blood T cells in healthy people across ages. Then a second PCR, running about 6 to 12 cycles, was carried out with a sample-barcoded 5' primer and a J-beta primer mix. TCRdb recomputed calls from the 5' RACE reads with MiXCR, one row per CDR3 protein. The repertoire has under 1 million distinct CDR3 sequences, 40% to 50% of them found once; the top ten carry roughly a fifth. The sample was blood. These receptors were obtained from a man between 60 and 75 years old in good health.

This clonotype was detected only a few times. The chain uses TRBV27 and TRBJ1-1; D perhaps matches TRBD1 (6 bases). The CDR3 has 14 amino acids. Trimming pared 5 bases from V and 3 bases from J, leaving 13 bases between. In germline, CDR1 is MNHEY, CDR2 SMNVEV (reference sequence). The CDR3: CASSPGDYDTEAFF. The CDR3 DNA is TGTGCCAGCAGTCCAGGGGACTATGACACTGAAGCTTTCTTT.

In its sample, this clonotype was seen a few times. The V call is TRBV20-1, the J call TRBJ1-2; 8 bases line up with TRBD1. V gave up 6 bases and J gave up 4 bases; unmatched junction bases: 4. Germline V gene sequence: CDR1 DFQATT, CDR2 SNEGSKA (reference sequence). The CDR3 loop spans 12 amino acids. DNA for the CDR3: TGCAGTGCACCTGACAGGGGCTATGGCTACACCTTC. Translation gives CSAPDRGYGYTF.

This chain joins TRBV12-3 or TRBV12-4 and TRBJ2-1; the D gene is possibly TRBD2 (7 bases). CDR3 length equals 17 residues. V lost 1 base and J lost 3, with 16 bases in between. The CDR3 loop is CASSLGRGAIYYNEQFF. CDR3 DNA sequence: TGTGCCAGCAGTTTAGGACGGGGGGCGATCTACTACAATGAGCAGTTCTTC.

This rearrangement joins TRBV6-1 to TRBJ2-1; 7 nucleotides line up with TRBD1. Germline V gene data show CDR1 as MNHNS and CDR2 as SASEGT. CDR3 length equals 15 residues. V lost 2 bases and J lost 5; bases outside the gene matches: 6. In DNA form, the CDR3 reads TGTGCCAGCAGTGAACCGTGGACAGGAAACAATGAGCAGTTCTTC. This gives the protein CASSEPWTGNNEQFF.

This clonotype was seen only a few times. The chain recombines TRBV6-2 or TRBV6-3 with TRBJ2-5; 9 bases fit TRBD2. V was pared by 11 bases and J by 0 bases, with 10 bases of the junction left unmatched. Germline lookup yields CDR1 MNHEY and CDR2 SVGEGT. The CDR3 has 15 residues. CDR3 protein: CAHGGSGGNQETQYF. CDR3 in DNA: TGTGCCCACGGAGGTAGCGGGGGAAACCAAGAGACCCAGTACTTC.

The chain combines TRBV5-1 with TRBJ2-5, with 10 bases that match TRBD2. The V segment lost 1 base and the J segment 5 bases; nucleotides outside the gene matches: 5. The CDR3 length is 15 residues. CDR1 SGHRS and CDR2 YFSETQ come from the germline V gene. This CDR3 is CASSLRSGGSETQYF. In DNA form, the CDR3 reads TGCGCCAGCAGCTTGCGTAGCGGGGGGTCCGAGACCCAGTACTTC.

The rearrangement joins TRBV29-1 to TRBJ2-5; D is unclear. V lost 1 base and J lost 11, with 17 bases in between. The CDR3 is 13 amino acids. Looked up from germline, CDR1 is SQVTM and CDR2 is ANQGSEA. The CDR3, as DNA: TGCAGCGTTGAAGCGATTAGCTACAATGAGCAGTACTTC. Translated, it gives CSVEAISYNEQYF.

The chain carries TRBV21-1 and TRBJ1-6; TRBD1, the table's D call, lacks a check against the DNA. TRBV21-1 is an annotated pseudogene. The CDR3 extends over 15 amino acids. As DNA, the CDR3 is TGTGCCAGCAGCAGACCGGGACAAGACGATTCACCCCTCCACTTT. Amino acids: CASSRPGQDDSPLHF.

This clonotype was seen many times. V and J are TRBV29-1 and TRBJ2-7, with 10 bases matching TRBD1. The ends lost 6 bases at V and 2 bases at J; junction bases unmatched: 4. The CDR3 contains 13 residues. CDR1 and CDR2 (germline): SQVTM, ANQGSEA. CDR3 loop: CSVGTGDTYEQYF. In DNA, the CDR3 is TGCAGCGTCGGGACAGGGGACACCTACGAGCAGTACTTC.

The chain combines TRBV3-1 with TRBJ2-5; D ambiguous. Judging by the DNA end, TRBJ2-7 fits better; the J call may be wrong. There are 15 residues in the CDR3. In germline, CDR1 is LGHDT, CDR2 YNNKEL (reference sequence). The CDR3 loop is CASSQGPAGHYEQYF. The CDR3 coding sequence is TGTGCCAGCAGCCAAGGGCCAGCAGGCCACTACGAGCAGTACTTC.

This clonotype was counted a single time. The rearrangement links TRBV9 to TRBJ1-2, with TRBD1 matching over 7 bases. The CDR3 is 15 residues long. Germline loops: CDR1 SGDLS, CDR2 YYNGEE. V gave up 4 bases and J gave up 2 bases; unmatched junction bases: 8. CDR3 in DNA: TGTGCCAGCAGCCCACCGGACAGGTACAACTATGGCTACACCTTC. Translated, it gives CASSPPDRYNYGYTF.

The chain combines TRBV6-2 or TRBV6-3 with TRBJ2-7, with 8 bases identical to TRBD1. This CDR3 has 14 amino acids. The germline CDR1 and CDR2 sequences are MNHEY and SVGEGT. With V trimmed by 6 bases and J by 4 bases, 8 bases remained unmatched. The DNA for the CDR3 is TGTGCCAGCAGACCCGGACAGGGTGTGTACGAGCAGTACTTC. Translation: CASRPGQGVYEQYF.

This chain uses TRBV5-1 with TRBJ2-4; tentative D call: TRBD1 (7 bases). The closer fit of TRBJ2-7 to the DNA end suggests the J call may be wrong. Looked up from germline, CDR1 is SGHRS and CDR2 is YFSETQ. The CDR3 covers 14 residues. The CDR3: CASSWGDSAREQYF. The CDR3 DNA sequence: TGCGCCAGCAGCTGGGGGGACAGTGCTCGCGAGCAGTACTTC.

The V gene is TRBV2, the J gene TRBJ2-1, with 7 bases aligning to TRBD2. Germline CDR1 is SNHLY and CDR2 is FYNNEI. V lost 7 bases, J lost 2 bases, and 5 bases stayed unmatched. The CDR3 length is 14 residues. As DNA, the CDR3 is TGTGCCAGCAATCGCCTAGCGGCCTACAATGAGCAGTTCTTC. It encodes CASNRLAAYNEQFF. Using reference TRBV2 and TRBJ2-1 for the parts outside the CDR3, the full variable domain is EPEVTQTPSHQVTQMGQEVILRCVPISNHLYFYWYRQILGQKVEFLVSFYNNEISEKSEIFDDQFSVERPDGSNFTLKIRSTKLEDSAMYFCASNRLAAYNEQFFGPGTRLTVL.

This clonotype came up a few times. The genes are TRBV9 and TRBJ2-7; D is possibly TRBD1 (6 bases). Germline values: CDR1 SGDLS, CDR2 YYNGEE. V shed 0 bases and J shed 2 bases, with 9 bases lying between them. The CDR3 runs to 14 residues. Here the CDR3 reads CASSVGDTAYEQYF. DNA for the CDR3: TGTGCCAGCAGCGTAGGGGACACTGCCTACGAGCAGTACTTC.

This clonotype was seen only once. The rearrangement joins TRBV30 to TRBJ2-1, with D unclear. The CDR3 runs to 13 residues. Germline V lookup: CDR1 GTSNPN, CDR2 SVGIG (reference sequence). The ends were cut back, 3 bases at V and 2 bases at J, with 8 bases in the middle. CDR3 in DNA: TGTGCCTGGAGCCGTAGGGCCTACAATGAGCAGTTCTTC. Translated, it gives CAWSRRAYNEQFF.